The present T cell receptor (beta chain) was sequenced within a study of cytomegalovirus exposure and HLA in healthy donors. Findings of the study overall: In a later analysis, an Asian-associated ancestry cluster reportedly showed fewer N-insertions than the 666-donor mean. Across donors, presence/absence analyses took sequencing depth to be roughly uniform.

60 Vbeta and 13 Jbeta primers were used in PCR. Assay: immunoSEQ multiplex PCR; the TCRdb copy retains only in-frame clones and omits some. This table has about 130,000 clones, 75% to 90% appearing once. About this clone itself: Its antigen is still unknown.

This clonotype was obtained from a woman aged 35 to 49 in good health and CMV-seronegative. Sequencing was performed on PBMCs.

The CDR3 is CASRARGEGYYGYTF. The CDR3 coding sequence is TGTGCCAGCAGGGCCCGGGGGGAGGGGTACTATGGCTACACCTTC. This chain connects TRBV7-3 to TRBJ1-2, with a tentative D call TRBD1 (5 bases). CDR3 length equals 15 residues. CDR1 and CDR2 (germline): SGHTA, FQGTGA. Trimming cost V 6 bases and J 3 bases, with 17 bases left between them.